The 24 T cell receptor beta chains in this list originate from one sample, sequenced in a study of tumor and adjacent non-tumor tissue in lung cancer. The library came from three nested PCR rounds adapted from ARM-PCR protocols. TCRdb passed the multiplex PCR reads through MiXCR, listing each CDR3 protein once. The sample has 130,000 or so distinct CDR3 sequences, about 66% seen once. No cell sorting was done before RNA was extracted from the tissue. Source material: lung tumor tissue. The receptors derive from a man aged 25 to 45 with non-small cell lung cancer.

As for this clonotype: At one of its ends the junction is not consistent with the germline gene, which may arise from a read error. The chain combines TRBV20-1 with TRBJ2-1, with D perhaps matching TRBD2 (5 bases). In germline, CDR1 is DFQATT, CDR2 SNEGSKA (reference sequence). The CDR3 length is 15 residues. The CDR3 loop is CGAREPTNGYNEQFF. CDR3 nucleotides: TGCGGTGCTAGAGAGCCGACTAACGGTTACAATGAGCAGTTCTTC.

Concerning this clonotype: A much larger clone differs from this one at a single base, so this may be a read error. The chain couples TRBV29-1 to TRBJ1-4, with D uncertain. Per germline, CDR1 SQVTM and CDR2 ANQGSEA. This CDR3 comprises 13 residues. The CDR3 loop is CNVAGWANEKLFF. In nucleotides, the CDR3 is TGCAACGTTGCGGGCTGGGCTAATGAAAAACTGTTTTTT. Combining the CDR3 with reference TRBV29-1 and TRBJ1-4 gives the whole variable domain SAVISQKPSRDICQRGTSLTIQCQVDSQVTMMFWYRQQPGQSLTLIATANQGSEATYESGFVIDKFPISRPNLTFSTLTVSNMSPEDSSIYLCNVAGWANEKLFFGSGTQLSVL.

Comment on this clonotype: This could be a read error, since a much larger clone is one nucleotide away. The chain couples TRBV9 to TRBJ2-1, with a tentative D call TRBD2 (5 bases). The germline CDR1 and CDR2 sequences are SGDLS and YYNGEE. The CDR3 spans 11 residues. V lost 4 bases to trimming and J lost 9 bases, with 8 bases between them. The CDR3 DNA is TGTGCCAGCAGCAGTAGCGCTGAGCAGTTCTTC. Protein: CASSSSAEQFF. Together with reference TRBV9 and TRBJ2-1, the CDR3 gives the full variable domain: DSGVTQTPKHLITATGQRVTLRCSPRSGDLSVYWYQQSLDQGLQFLIQYYNGEERAKGNILERFSAQQFPDLHSELNLSSLELGDSALYFCASSSSAEQFFGPGTRLTVL.

This clonotype was seen a handful of times. A much larger clone sits a single nucleotide away, making a read error possible. Lacking the conserved final phenylalanine or tryptophan, this CDR3 likely reflects a read error. The CDR3 loop reads CASSWGGRDDEQYY. The CDR3 DNA is TGTGCCAGCAGCTGGGGGGGCCGTGACGACGAGCAGTACTAC. The rearrangement joins TRBV11-3 to TRBJ2-7, with a possible D match to TRBD2 (7 bases). CDR1 is SGHNT and CDR2 is YENEEA in the germline V gene. CDR3 size: 14 residues. Trimming shortened V by 4 bases and J by 5 bases, and 15 bases separated the two germline ends.

This clonotype was detected only once. The V call is TRBV5-4, the J call TRBJ2-5; D might be TRBD2 (5 bases). The CDR3 spans 15 residues. CDR1 is SGHNT, CDR2 YYREEE, per germline (reference sequence). Trimming cost V 4 bases and J 4 bases, with 17 bases left between them. CDR3 sequence: CASSPEVAERETQYF. The CDR3 nucleotides are TGTGCCAGCAGCCCGGAGGTGGCAGAACGAGAGACCCAGTACTTC.

This clonotype was recorded many times. The J gene is TRBJ2-1, the V gene TRBV6-2 or TRBV6-3, with TRBD1 identical over 9 bases. This CDR3 has 15 amino acids. The V segment lost 7 bases and the J segment 7 bases; nucleotides outside the gene matches: 11. The germline V gene encodes CDR1 MNHEY and CDR2 SVGEGT. As DNA, the CDR3 is TGTGCCAGCAAGGCCCGGGACAGGGCGTTGAATGAGCAGTTCTTC. It is translated as CASKARDRALNEQFF.

Many counts were recorded for this clonotype. The V and J genes are TRBV20-1 and TRBJ2-3; 11 bases map to TRBD2. This CDR3 comprises 15 residues. Germline-derived CDR1 and CDR2 are DFQATT and SNEGSKA (reference sequence). V gave up 4 bases and J gave up 0 bases; unmatched junction bases: 3. CDR3 residues: CSANLAGGSTDTQYF. Here the CDR3 DNA reads TGCAGTGCTAATCTAGCGGGGGGTAGCACAGATACGCAGTATTTT.

This clonotype was detected only a few times. V gene TRBV6-1 combines with J gene TRBJ1-1, with a tentative D call TRBD1 (5 bases). The V end was cut by 2 bases, the J end by 1 base, with 11 bases between. In germline, CDR1 is MNHNS, CDR2 SASEGT. The CDR3 sequence is 15 residues long. The CDR3: CASSEPGRKNTEAFF. The CDR3 DNA reads as TGTGCCAGCAGTGAACCGGGACGGAAGAACACTGAAGCTTTCTTT.

In regard to this clonotype: A much larger clone differs by one base, so this may be a read error. The V and J genes are TRBV12-3 or TRBV12-4 and TRBJ1-3; D is ambiguous. The CDR3 has 15 residues. The CDR3 sequence is CASSLRAPSGNAIYF. The CDR3 DNA reads as TGTGCCAGCAGTTTAAGGGCCCCATCGGGAAACGCCATATATTTT.

On this clonotype itself: Since the CDR3 does not end with the conserved phenylalanine or tryptophan, this likely comes from a read error. J is TRBJ2-5 and V is TRBV11-2, with 7 bases matching TRBD2. V lost 1 base, J lost 5 bases, and 4 bases stayed unmatched. Germline V gene sequence: CDR1 SGHAT, CDR2 FQNNGV. This CDR3 is built from 14 residues. CDR3 DNA: TGTGCCAGCAGCTTAGGGCGGCGGGGGGAGACCCAGTACTAC. It encodes CASSLGRRGETQYY.

Worth noting for this clonotype: A much larger clonotype is one base distant, so this may be a read error. The rearrangement links TRBV19 to TRBJ2-1; D not certain. The CDR3 loop spans 14 amino acids. Per the germline V gene, CDR1 is LNHDA and CDR2 is SQIVND (reference sequence). CDR3 protein: CASRTGPAMNEQLF. In DNA, the CDR3 is TGTGCCAGTAGGACGGGCCCCGCGATGAATGAGCAGCTCTTC.

CDR3 sequence reads: CVISPGLAGEGETQFF. For the CDR3, the DNA is TGTGTCATCAGCCCGGGACTAGCGGGAGAGGGAGAGACCCAGTTCTTC. The chain recombines TRBV11-3 with TRBJ2-1; 14 bases are a match to TRBD2. The length of the CDR3 is 16 residues. CDR1 SGHNT and CDR2 YENEEA come from the germline V gene.

Notes on this clonotype: This sequence may be a read error, since a much larger clone differs from it by one base. The chain is built from TRBV29-1 and TRBJ2-1; 9 bases map to TRBD1. This CDR3 spans 14 amino acids. Per germline, CDR1 SQVTM and CDR2 ANQGSEA. The junction had 10 bases not matched to a gene; V was cut back by 6 bases and J by 7 bases. In DNA form, the CDR3 reads TGCAGCGTCGACAGGGGGGACGCGGGGAATGAGCAGTTCTTC. Translated, it gives CSVDRGDAGNEQFF.

Comment on this clonotype: A read error is possible here, since a much larger clone lies one base away. The CDR3 region is CASSVGTGQPQHF. DNA of the CDR3: TGTGCCAGCAGTGTAGGGACGGGCCAGCCCCAGCATTTT. The chain is built from TRBV12-3 or TRBV12-4 and TRBJ1-5; tentative D call: TRBD1 (5 bases). The V end was cut by 5 bases, the J end by 7 bases, with 12 bases between. This CDR3 is built from 13 residues.

For this clonotype: The junction departs from germline at one end; a sequencing error may be responsible. The chain uses TRBV20-1 and TRBJ2-1; D may be TRBD1 (6 bases). Looked up from germline, CDR1 is DFQATT and CDR2 is SNEGSKA (reference sequence). The CDR3 runs 15 residues. As DNA, the CDR3 is TGCAGTGCTAGAATCCTCCGACAGGCCTACAATGAGCAGTTCTTT. Amino acids: CSARILRQAYNEQFF.

As to this clonotype: Since no conserved phenylalanine or tryptophan closes the CDR3, a read error is the likely cause. The chain uses TRBV20-1 and TRBJ1-1; 7 positions agree with TRBD1. The CDR3 sequence is 17 residues long. Germline loops: CDR1 DFQATT, CDR2 SNEGSKA (reference sequence). The CDR3 DNA is TGCAGTACTAGAGATCAGAAACAGGGGTTCGTAGGGGCTGAAGCTTTCTTA. Protein product: CSTRDQKQGFVGAEAFL.

J is TRBJ2-2 and V is TRBV6-4; D unresolved. Trimming cost V 1 base and J 7 bases, with 4 bases left between them. The CDR3 is 12 residues long. From germline, CDR1 is MRHNA and CDR2 SNTAGT. In DNA, the CDR3 is TGTGCCAGCAGTGACTGGCGCGGGGAGCTGTTTTTT. As protein: CASSDWRGELFF.

V is TRBV7-9 and J is TRBJ1-3; a possible D gene is TRBD1 (5 bases). Looked up from germline, CDR1 is SEHNR and CDR2 is FQNEAQ (reference sequence). CDR3 size: 17 residues. Trimming stripped 6 bases from V and 1 base from J, with 19 bases between. Here the CDR3 DNA reads TGTGCCAGCAGGGACTATATGGGGCGAAGGTCTGGAAACACCATATATTTT. Residues: CASRDYMGRRSGNTIYF.

For this clonotype: A much more abundant neighbour one base away suggests this may be a read error. The V call is TRBV20-1, the J call TRBJ2-1; the D gene is possibly TRBD2 (5 bases). Germline CDR1 reads DFQATT; CDR2 reads SNEGSKA (reference sequence). The V gene lost 0 bases and the J gene lost 2 bases, with 14 bases spanning the gap. The CDR3 sequence is 16 residues long. This CDR3 reads CSARDSNGVTYNEQFF. DNA for the CDR3: TGCAGTGCTAGAGATTCAAACGGGGTAACCTACAATGAGCAGTTCTTC.

Of note for this clonotype: Because the CDR3 is missing its conserved closing phenylalanine or tryptophan, this is likely a read error. V and J are TRBV20-1 and TRBJ2-5; 9 bases map to TRBD2. The J segment lost 5 bases and the V segment lost 8 bases, leaving 9 bases of the junction unmatched. The germline gives CDR1 DFQATT, CDR2 SNEGSKA (reference sequence). The CDR3 is 13 amino acids. CDR3 in amino acids: CSSRAGGRETQYI. The CDR3 DNA reads as TGCAGTTCGAGAGCGGGGGGCAGGGAGACCCAGTACATC.

On this clonotype itself: A much more abundant neighbour one base away suggests this may be a read error. The CDR3 DNA sequence: TGCGGCAGCAGCCAAGCCTCGGGACAGGCCTACGAGCAGTACTTC. This sequence encodes CGSSQASGQAYEQYF. The chain joins TRBV4-1 to TRBJ2-7; 8 bases line up with TRBD1. Germline loops: CDR1 MGHRA, CDR2 YSYEKL. This CDR3 has 15 amino acids.

This clonotype was detected many times. The chain couples TRBV11-2 to TRBJ1-4; 10 nucleotides line up with TRBD1. The CDR3 is made up of 15 amino acids. The germline V gene has CDR1 SGHAT and CDR2 FQNNGV. After removal of 5 bases from V and 6 bases from J, the junction contained 6 bases not matched to a gene. This chain's CDR3 is CASSPGQGRYEKLFF. CDR3 DNA: TGTGCCAGCAGCCCGGGACAGGGGAGGTATGAAAAACTGTTTTTT.

About this clonotype: The junction does not match germline at one end; this may be a read error. This chain links TRBV20-1 with TRBJ1-6, with D unclear. This CDR3 spans 14 amino acids. CDR1 is DFQATT and CDR2 is SNEGSKA in the germline V gene (reference sequence). Here the CDR3 reads CSGRAGYYDSPLHF. CDR3 bases: TGCAGTGGGCGAGCTGGGTACTATGATTCACCCCTCCACTTT.

In its sample, this clonotype was seen a few times. This may be a read error: a much more frequent sequence differs by one nucleotide. The CDR3 spells CASSYSGSQPHHF. The CDR3 bases are TGTGCCAGCAGTTACTCCGGCTCTCAGCCCCATCATTTT. The chain couples TRBV6-2 or TRBV6-3 to TRBJ1-5; D call uncertain. This CDR3 has 13 amino acids. Germline-derived CDR1 and CDR2 are MNHEY and SVGEGT.